Sequencing of this T cell receptor (beta chain) was carried out in a study of blood T cell repertoires in COVID-19. The CDR3 consists of 14 residues. V lost 5 bases and J 0 bases, leaving 10 bases between the germline ends. Germline V CDR1 and CDR2: SNHLY, FYNNEI. Authors' methods: Scientists estimated how many nucleated cells there were by amplifying reference gene primers. TCRdb's table, derived via immunoSEQ multiplex PCR, lists solely in-frame clones and lacks some. The V and J calls and clone size are taken from that table; D and trimming were inferred from the DNA. The table includes some 190,000 clones, 84% detected once.

This rearrangement joins TRBV2 to TRBJ1-1; a possible D gene is TRBD1 (5 bases). The source is a human donor in a cohort sampled during active COVID-19. Material for sequencing was peripheral blood. The CDR3: CASSWGGVNTEAFF. DNA for the CDR3: TGTGCCAGCAGTTGGGGGGGAGTGAACACTGAAGCTTTCTTT.